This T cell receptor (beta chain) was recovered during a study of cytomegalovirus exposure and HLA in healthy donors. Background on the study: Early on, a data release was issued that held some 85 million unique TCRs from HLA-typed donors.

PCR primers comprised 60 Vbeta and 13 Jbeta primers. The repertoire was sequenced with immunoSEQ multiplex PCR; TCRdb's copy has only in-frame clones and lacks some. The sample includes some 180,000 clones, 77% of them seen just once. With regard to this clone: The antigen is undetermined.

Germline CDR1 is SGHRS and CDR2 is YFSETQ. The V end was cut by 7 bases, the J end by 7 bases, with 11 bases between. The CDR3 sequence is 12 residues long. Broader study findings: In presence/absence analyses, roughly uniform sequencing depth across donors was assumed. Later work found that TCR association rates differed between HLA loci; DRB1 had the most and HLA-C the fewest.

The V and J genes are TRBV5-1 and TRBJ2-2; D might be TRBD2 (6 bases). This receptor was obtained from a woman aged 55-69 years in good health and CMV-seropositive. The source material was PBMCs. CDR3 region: CASGGPGGELFF. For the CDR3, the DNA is TGCGCCAGCGGAGGGCCGGGCGGGGAGCTGTTTTTT.